This T cell receptor (beta chain) was sequenced for a study of cytomegalovirus exposure and HLA in healthy donors. Notes on the study in general: A likely sequencing artifact accounted for one observed cluster of highly shared sequence variants. The authors enumerated 164 TCR beta chains as linked to cytomegalovirus. In vitro data verified three CMV-associated chains as specific for CMV antigens.

As to this clone: Its antigen is currently unknown.

The PCR employed 60 Vbeta primers together with 13 Jbeta primers. Authors' processing steps: Approximately 11 million shared chains were among the 80 million or so unique TCR beta chains that a later analysis counted. Sequencing was performed with immunoSEQ multiplex PCR; in TCRdb, only in-frame clones are kept and a portion is missing. The V and J calls and clone size are taken from that table; D and trimming were inferred from the DNA. The sample carries fewer than 150,000 clones, about four fifths recorded once. V lost 8 bases to trimming and J lost 2 bases, with 10 bases between them. Germline-derived CDR1 and CDR2 are SEHNR and FQNEAQ (reference sequence). The CDR3 consists of 12 residues.

The chain has TRBV7-9 and TRBJ2-7; a weak D match, TRBD1 (5 bases). The clonotype originates from a woman between 18 and 29 years old in good health and CMV-seronegative. Sequenced input: PBMCs. CDR3 nucleotide sequence: TGTGCCAGCCAACAGGAAACCTACGAGCAGTACTTC. It yields the protein CASQQETYEQYF.